The T cell receptor beta chain described here comes from a study of identical twins. The study's findings and limits: Insertions ran lower in abundant cord blood beta clonotypes, though not in memory repertoires. Out-of-frame alpha sequences shared between twins exhibited an excess of low generation probability. Its conclusions, products of cross-sectional statistical analysis, did not come from following the same donors.

Only healthy Caucasians were included as donors. Trimming at V came to 5 bases and at J to 0 bases, leaving 13 bases not matched to a gene. Germline V gene lookup returns CDR1 MRHNA and CDR2 SNTAGT. The CDR3 runs 18 residues. TCRdb reanalysed the 5' RACE reads using MiXCR and keeps one entry per CDR3 protein. The data contain approximately 630,000 distinct CDR3 sequences, around 7.5% of them seen just once; the ten biggest clones take up 1.6%. Points on this clonotype: No antigen is known for it.

These records were also assigned to another study, of yellow fever vaccine responses in identical twins.

Sequencing was performed on PBMCs. This receptor was taken from a woman aged 18-29 years in good health. The chain carries TRBV6-4 and TRBJ2-7; 10 nucleotides line up with TRBD2. The CDR3, as DNA: TGTGCCAGCAGTCCGTACGTAGCGGGGGGCCCATTCTCCTACGAGCAGTACGTC. Residues: CASSPYVAGGPFSYEQYV.